This TCR beta chain comes out of a study of post-analysis software for immune sequencing data. Included in the TCR beta cDNA libraries were unique molecular identifiers. Each CDR3 protein is one row after TCRdb ran MiXCR on the PCR reads. The sample has over 700,000 distinct CDR3 sequences; just under 30% are singletons. CDR3 length equals 13 residues. V shed 0 bases and J shed 12 bases, with 14 bases lying between them. The germline gives CDR1 SGHRS, CDR2 YFSETQ. About this clonotype itself: Its antigen is not identified.

Notes on the study in general: When patients were compared with controls, about 5 TRBV segments were more frequent, TRBV5-6, TRBV5-1 and TRBV20-1 among them. There was significantly lower normalized Chao1 diversity in multiple sclerosis patients than in controls.

The V and J genes are TRBV5-1 and TRBJ2-3; D unresolved. This clonotype was obtained from a girl aged 10-17 years with multiple sclerosis. Sequenced input: blood. The CDR3 here is CASSLDLADAQYF. Written as DNA, the CDR3 is TGCGCCAGCAGCTTGGATTTGGCAGATGCACAGTATTTT.